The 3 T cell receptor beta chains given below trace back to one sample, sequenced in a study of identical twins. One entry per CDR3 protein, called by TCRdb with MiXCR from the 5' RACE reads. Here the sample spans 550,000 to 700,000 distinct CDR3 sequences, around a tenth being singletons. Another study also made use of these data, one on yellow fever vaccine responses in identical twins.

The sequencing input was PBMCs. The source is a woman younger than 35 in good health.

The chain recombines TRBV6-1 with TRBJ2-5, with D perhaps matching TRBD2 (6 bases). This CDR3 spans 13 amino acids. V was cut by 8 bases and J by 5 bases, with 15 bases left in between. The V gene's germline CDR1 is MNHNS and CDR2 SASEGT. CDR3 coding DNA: TGTGCCAGCGGAGGGGCCGCCGAGGAGACCCAGTACTTC. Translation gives CASGGAAEETQYF.

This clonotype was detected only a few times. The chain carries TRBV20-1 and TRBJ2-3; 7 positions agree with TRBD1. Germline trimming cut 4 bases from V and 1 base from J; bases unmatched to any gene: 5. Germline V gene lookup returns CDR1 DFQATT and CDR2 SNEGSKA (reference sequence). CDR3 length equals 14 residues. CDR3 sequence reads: CSATQGFGTDTQYF. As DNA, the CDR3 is TGCAGTGCTACACAGGGGTTTGGCACAGATACGCAGTATTTT.

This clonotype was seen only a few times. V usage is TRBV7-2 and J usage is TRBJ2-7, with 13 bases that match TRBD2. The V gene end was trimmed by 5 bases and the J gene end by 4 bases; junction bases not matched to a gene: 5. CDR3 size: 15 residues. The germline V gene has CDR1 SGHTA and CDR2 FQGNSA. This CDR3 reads CASSARLAGGYEQYF. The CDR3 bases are TGTGCCAGCAGCGCCAGACTAGCGGGAGGTTACGAGCAGTACTTC.